The clone carrying this TCR beta chain has only a few counts. The sample comes from a study of T-cell memory formation after mild COVID-19. J lost 8 bases, V lost 2 bases, and 9 bases had no gene match. Per germline, CDR1 KGHDR and CDR2 SFDVKD. The CDR3 sequence is 16 residues long. In TCRdb, the 5' RACE reads were re-called with MiXCR into one record per CDR3 protein. This table holds about 470,000 distinct CDR3 sequences, approximately 23% found once. The clonotype comes from an adult woman who had mild COVID-19 (a few samples of this study predate the infection). Cell type and time point are not known. The J gene is TRBJ2-1, the V gene TRBV24-1, with 9 bases fitting TRBD1. The sample taken for sequencing was PBMCs or a T cell subset sorted from them (not recorded which). For the CDR3, the DNA is TGTGCCACCAGTGATTGGGGGACAGGGAGAGGCGATGAGCAGTTCTTC. This sequence encodes CATSDWGTGRGDEQFF.